A single sample gave rise to the 14 T cell receptor beta chains below, sequenced in a study of shared clonotypes between healthy human individuals. The data were produced by immunoSEQ multiplex PCR, yet TCRdb's version contains in-frame clones alone and is incomplete. The top ten hold around 10% of the sample, which has approximately 240,000 clones, approximately 70% seen once. Sequencing input: memory CD4+ T cells sorted from blood. Noted subset: CD45RA-negative fraction. These receptors all stem from a man aged 30 to 39 in good health.

V is TRBV6-5 and J is TRBJ2-5; D is uncertain. The CDR3 runs to 13 residues. Germline CDR1 is MNHEY and CDR2 is SVGAGI. V lost 5 bases to trimming and J lost 9 bases, with 16 bases between them. The CDR3 nucleotides read TGTGCCAGCAGTGAAAATGACCGGTGGGCCCAGTACTTC. It yields the protein CASSENDRWAQYF.

This chain connects TRBV19 to TRBJ2-6, with 11 bases lining up with TRBD1. Looked up from germline, CDR1 is LNHDA and CDR2 is SQIVND (reference sequence). V lost 10 bases to trimming and J lost 1 base; unmatched junction nucleotides: 6. This CDR3 is 16 amino acids long. CDR3 sequence reads: CAKGQGAPSGANVLTF. The CDR3 nucleotides are TGTGCCAAAGGACAGGGGGCCCCTTCTGGGGCCAACGTCCTGACTTTC.

The chain uses TRBV11-2 and TRBJ2-1; 8 bases are a match to TRBD1. Trimming removed 6 bases from V and 7 bases from J; junction bases left unmatched: 5. Germline V gene lookup returns CDR1 SGHAT and CDR2 FQNNGV. The CDR3 covers 13 residues. In nucleotides, the CDR3 is TGTGCCAGCAGACAAAACAGGGGGAATGAGCAGTTCTTC. Translation gives CASRQNRGNEQFF. Using reference TRBV11-2 and TRBJ2-1 for the parts outside the CDR3, the full variable domain is EAGVAQSPRYKIIEKRQSVAFWCNPISGHATLYWYQQILGQGPKLLIQFQNNGVVDDSQLPKDRFSAERLKGVDSTLKIQPAKLEDSAVYLCASRQNRGNEQFFGPGTRLTVL.

In this sample, this clone turned up many times. The rearrangement uses TRBV28 and TRBJ2-2; D gene unclear. The CDR3 loop spans 13 amino acids. CDR1 MDHEN and CDR2 SYDVKM come from the germline V gene. V lost 7 bases, J lost 2 bases, and 8 bases lay in between. The CDR3, as DNA: TGTGCCAGCATGATGGGAAACACCGGGGAGCTGTTTTTT. Translated, it gives CASMMGNTGELFF.

V and J are TRBV19 and TRBJ1-2; no definite D call. The ends were cut back, 7 bases at V and 6 bases at J, with 15 bases in the middle. The CDR3 has 13 amino acids. Germline-derived CDR1 and CDR2 are LNHDA and SQIVND (reference sequence). CDR3 in DNA: TGTGCCAGTACTGATGGGTCGACCCATGGCTACACCTTC. It codes for CASTDGSTHGYTF.

A few counts support this clone. The genes are TRBV21-1 and TRBJ2-1; the DNA was not used to check the table's D call, TRBD2. TRBV21-1 corresponds to a pseudogene. The CDR3 contains 15 residues. CDR3 sequence (DNA): TGTGCCAGCAGCAAAGGGCTAGCGGGAGTCAATGAGCAGTTCTTC. It yields the protein CASSKGLAGVNEQFF.

The chain joins TRBV28 to TRBJ1-5; TRBD1 matches at 7 bases. V was pared by 6 bases and J by 5 bases, with 7 bases of the junction left unmatched. Germline CDR1 MDHEN, CDR2 SYDVKM. The CDR3 is made up of 14 amino acids. The CDR3 reads CASSLTGAYQPQHF. Written as DNA, the CDR3 is TGTGCCAGCAGCCTTACAGGGGCCTATCAGCCCCAGCATTTT.

On this clone: Germline and junction disagree at one end, which may indicate a read error. The rearrangement joins TRBV4-3 to TRBJ2-2; TRBD2 is a possible D gene (5 bases). Per the germline V gene, CDR1 is LGHNA and CDR2 is YSLEER. The CDR3 has 12 residues. CDR3 nucleotides: TGCGCCAGCAGCAGCCCCGTCGGGGAGCCGTTTTTT. Translating it yields CASSSPVGEPFF.

This chain connects TRBV5-4 to TRBJ1-5, with D maybe TRBD1 (6 bases). Germline-derived CDR1 and CDR2 are SGHNT and YYREEE (reference sequence). The CDR3 extends over 15 amino acids. Trimming pared 2 bases from V and 5 bases from J, leaving 14 bases between. The CDR3 reads CASSFDTGTYQPQHF. CDR3 in DNA: TGTGCCAGCAGCTTTGACACAGGGACCTATCAGCCCCAGCATTTT.

The chain couples TRBV5-1 to TRBJ2-1; TRBD2 matches at 11 bases. J gave up 0 bases and V 8 bases, and 10 bases lay outside the gene matches. The CDR3 totals 17 residues. The germline V gene has CDR1 SGHRS and CDR2 YFSETQ. The DNA for the CDR3 is TGCGCCAGTTCGACTAGCGGGATTAGAAACTCCTACAATGAGCAGTTCTTC. As protein: CASSTSGIRNSYNEQFF.

V is TRBV2 and J is TRBJ2-7; D not certain. V was shortened by 7 bases and J by 5 bases, with 9 bases between the two germline ends. The CDR3 totals 11 residues. Looked up from germline, CDR1 is SNHLY and CDR2 is FYNNEI. Written as DNA, the CDR3 is TGTGCCAGCACCCTGACCCACGAGCAGTACTTC. Residues: CASTLTHEQYF.

The J gene is TRBJ1-5, the V gene TRBV19; D perhaps matches TRBD1 (6 bases). Per the germline V gene, CDR1 is LNHDA and CDR2 is SQIVND (reference sequence). The CDR3 totals 15 residues. Trimming removed 6 bases at V and 4 bases at J, with 16 bases between. The CDR3 DNA follows: TGTGCCAGTAGGCCCCTAGGGACACGGAATCAGCCCCAGCATTTT. Its protein product is CASRPLGTRNQPQHF.

Remarks on this clone: The sample has other DNA sequences that encode this CDR3 too. The V call is TRBV28, the J call TRBJ1-1; 10 bases map to TRBD1. Germline CDR1 MDHEN, CDR2 SYDVKM. J gave up 5 bases and V 7 bases, and 10 bases lay outside the gene matches. CDR3 length equals 15 residues. The DNA for the CDR3 is TGTGCCAGCACCTTCCGGACAGGGGGTAGGACTGAAGCTTTCTTT. Its translation: CASTFRTGGRTEAFF.

This clone showed up just once. The chain combines TRBV5-1 with TRBJ2-7; D unclear. Germline V lookup: CDR1 SGHRS, CDR2 YFSETQ. This CDR3 is built from 15 residues. V lost 0 bases and J lost 0, with 10 bases in between. The CDR3 is CASSLVGASSYEQYF. In DNA, the CDR3 is TGCGCCAGCAGCTTGGTTGGCGCTAGCTCCTACGAGCAGTACTTC.